Here is one T cell receptor (beta chain) with its context. Its target is unknown. These gene names are mouse names. Read data end 1 residue before the CDR3 end; the end is taken from the germline J gene. The sample belongs to a study of tissue T cells after allogeneic stem cell transplantation. Germline V CDR1 and CDR2: NNHDY, SYVADS. Trimming took 7 bases from V and 7 from J; bases not matched to a gene: 3. This CDR3 contains 12 residues. The protocol was immunoSEQ multiplex PCR, while the TCRdb copy is restricted to in-frame clones and leaves out a portion. The profile shows tens of thousands of clones, approximately 70% of them singletons. Notes on the study in general: Tissue-detected TCR repertoire was only partly captured by blood and spleen T cells.

Sequenced input: sorted cells pooled from one or two spleens. The gene calls are TRBV13-3 and TRBJ2-5, with 10 bases identical to TRBD1. This TCR was recovered from a pool of C57BL/6 mice in good health. This CDR3 reads CASRDRGYTQYF. The covered CDR3 bases are TGTGCCAGCCGGGACAGGGGTTACACCCAGTAC.